The TCR beta chain described here comes from a study of beta chain features in type 1 diabetes. Germline loops: CDR1 MNHEY, CDR2 SVGAGI. CDR3 length equals 13 residues. V lost 8 bases and J lost 2, with 13 bases in between. About this clone itself: Its antigen is undetermined.

General observations from the study: Moderately but significantly shorter TCRB CDR3s were found in Type 1 diabetes patients in all four CD4+ subsets. There was a possibility that cDNA sequencing over-represented cells with high TCR expression.

What was sequenced were expressed TCRB transcripts, since all of the isolated RNA had been reverse transcribed. Profiling relied on immunoSEQ multiplex PCR, and the TCRdb table lists in-frame clones only, not all of them. Seen here are almost 350,000 clones, around 8.5% observed once, and the top ten hold roughly 1%. The chain combines TRBV6-5 with TRBJ2-7, with a tentative D call TRBD1 (6 bases). Material: central memory CD4+ T cells from blood. This clonotype originated in a man aged 25-45 years with type 1 diabetes. The CDR3 region has the DNA TGTGCCAGCCGCCGAGGACAGACCTACGAGCAGTACTTC. Its protein is CASRRGQTYEQYF.